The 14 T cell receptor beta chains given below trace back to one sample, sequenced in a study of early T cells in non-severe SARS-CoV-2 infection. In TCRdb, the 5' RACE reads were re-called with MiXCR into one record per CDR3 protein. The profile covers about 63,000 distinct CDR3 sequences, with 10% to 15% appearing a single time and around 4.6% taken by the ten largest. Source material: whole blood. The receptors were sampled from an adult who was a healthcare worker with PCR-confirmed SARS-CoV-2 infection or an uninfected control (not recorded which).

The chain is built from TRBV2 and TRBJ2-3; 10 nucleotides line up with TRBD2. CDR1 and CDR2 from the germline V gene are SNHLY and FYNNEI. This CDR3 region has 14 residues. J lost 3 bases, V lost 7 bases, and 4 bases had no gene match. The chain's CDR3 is CASKLAGLTDTQYF. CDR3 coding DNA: TGTGCCAGCAAACTAGCGGGGTTAACAGATACGCAGTATTTT. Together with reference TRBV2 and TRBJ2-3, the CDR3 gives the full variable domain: EPEVTQTPSHQVTQMGQEVILRCVPISNHLYFYWYRQILGQKVEFLVSFYNNEISEKSEIFDDQFSVERPDGSNFTLKIRSTKLEDSAMYFCASKLAGLTDTQYFGPGTRLTVL.

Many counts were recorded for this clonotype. The CDR3 sequence is CSVDTGTYEAFF. As DNA, the CDR3 is TGCAGCGTTGATACAGGGACCTATGAAGCTTTCTTT. V usage is TRBV29-1 and J usage is TRBJ1-1, with a weak D call TRBD1 (6 bases). V was clipped by 3 bases and J by 7 bases, with 12 bases between them. This CDR3 is 12 amino acids long. The germline gives CDR1 SQVTM, CDR2 ANQGSEA. The whole variable domain, remainder taken from reference TRBV29-1 and TRBJ1-1, is SAVISQKPSRDICQRGTSLTIQCQVDSQVTMMFWYRQQPGQSLTLIATANQGSEATYESGFVIDKFPISRPNLTFSTLTVSNMSPEDSSIYLCSVDTGTYEAFFGQGTRLTVV.

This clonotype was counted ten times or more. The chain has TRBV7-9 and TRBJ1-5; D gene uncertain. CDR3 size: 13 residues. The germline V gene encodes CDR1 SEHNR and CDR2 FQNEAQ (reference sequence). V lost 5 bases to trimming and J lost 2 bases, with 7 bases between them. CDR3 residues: CASSPTGNQPQHF. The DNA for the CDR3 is TGTGCCAGCAGCCCCACGGGCAATCAGCCCCAGCATTTT.

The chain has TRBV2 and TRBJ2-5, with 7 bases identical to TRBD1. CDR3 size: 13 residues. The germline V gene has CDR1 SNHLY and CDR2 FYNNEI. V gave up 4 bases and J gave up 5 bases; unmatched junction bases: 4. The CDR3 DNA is TGTGCCAGCAGTGGGGAACAGGGGGAGACCCAGTACTTC. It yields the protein CASSGEQGETQYF.

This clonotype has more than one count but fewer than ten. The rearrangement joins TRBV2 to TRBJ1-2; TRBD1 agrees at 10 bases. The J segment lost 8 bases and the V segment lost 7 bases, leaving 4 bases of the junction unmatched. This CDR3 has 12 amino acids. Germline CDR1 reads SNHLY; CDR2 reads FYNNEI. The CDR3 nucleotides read TGTGCCAGCACCGGGACAGGGGACGGCTACACCTTC. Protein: CASTGTGDGYTF.

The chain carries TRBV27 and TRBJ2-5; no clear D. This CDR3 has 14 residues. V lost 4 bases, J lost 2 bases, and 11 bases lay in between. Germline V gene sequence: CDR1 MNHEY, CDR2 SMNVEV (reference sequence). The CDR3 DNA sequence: TGTGCCAGCAGTTCCACGGTTAGGCAAGAGACCCAGTACTTC. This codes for CASSSTVRQETQYF.

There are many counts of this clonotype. The CDR3 spells CASSPRTDGNTIYF. The CDR3 coding sequence is TGCGCCAGCAGCCCCCGGACAGATGGAAACACCATATATTTT. The chain uses TRBV4-1 and TRBJ1-3, with D possibly matching TRBD1 (6 bases). Per the germline V gene, CDR1 is MGHRA and CDR2 is YSYEKL. The CDR3 is made up of 14 amino acids. V lost 4 bases and J 3 bases, leaving 10 bases between the germline ends.

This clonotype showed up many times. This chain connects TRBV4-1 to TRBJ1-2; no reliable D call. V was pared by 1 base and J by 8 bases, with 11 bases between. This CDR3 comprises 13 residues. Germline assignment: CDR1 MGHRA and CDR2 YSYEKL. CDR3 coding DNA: TGCGCCAGCAGCCAAGCGGGAGTAGACGGCTACACCTTC. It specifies CASSQAGVDGYTF.

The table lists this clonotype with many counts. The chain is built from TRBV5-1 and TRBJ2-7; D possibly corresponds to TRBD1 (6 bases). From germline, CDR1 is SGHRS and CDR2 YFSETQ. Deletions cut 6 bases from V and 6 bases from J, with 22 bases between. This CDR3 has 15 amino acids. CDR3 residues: CASNVKPTGNGEQYF. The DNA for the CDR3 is TGCGCCAGCAACGTAAAACCGACAGGTAACGGCGAGCAGTACTTC.

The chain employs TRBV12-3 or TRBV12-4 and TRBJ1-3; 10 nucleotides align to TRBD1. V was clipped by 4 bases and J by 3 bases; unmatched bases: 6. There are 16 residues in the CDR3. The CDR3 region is CASSYPDRGLGNTIYF. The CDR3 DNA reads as TGTGCCAGCAGTTACCCCGACAGGGGGCTTGGAAACACCATATATTTT.

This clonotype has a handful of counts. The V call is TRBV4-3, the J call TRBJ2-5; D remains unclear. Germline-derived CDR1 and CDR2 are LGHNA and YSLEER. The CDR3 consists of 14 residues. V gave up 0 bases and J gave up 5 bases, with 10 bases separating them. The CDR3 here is CASSQDRSGETQYF. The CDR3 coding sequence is TGCGCCAGCAGCCAAGACAGGTCGGGCGAGACCCAGTACTTC.

CDR3 in DNA: TGTGCCAGCAGGGACAGGGAAAGGAAAGGCTACACCTTC. Its translation is CASRDRERKGYTF. V gene TRBV6-5 combines with J gene TRBJ1-2, with 8 bases matching TRBD1. V shed 6 bases and J 8 bases; nucleotides not matched to a gene: 8. In germline, CDR1 is MNHEY, CDR2 SVGAGI. The length of the CDR3 is 13 residues.

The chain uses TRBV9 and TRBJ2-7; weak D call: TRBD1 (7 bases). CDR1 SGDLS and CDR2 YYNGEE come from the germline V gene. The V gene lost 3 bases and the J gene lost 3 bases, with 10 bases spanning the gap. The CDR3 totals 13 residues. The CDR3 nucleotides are TGTGCCAGCAGCGGACAGGGAGGCTACGAGCAGTACTTC. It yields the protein CASSGQGGYEQYF.

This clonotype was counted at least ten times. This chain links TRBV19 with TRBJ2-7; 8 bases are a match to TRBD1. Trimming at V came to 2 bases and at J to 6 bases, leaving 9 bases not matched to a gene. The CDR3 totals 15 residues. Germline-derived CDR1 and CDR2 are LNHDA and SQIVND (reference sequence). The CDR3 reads CASSIIRQGASEQYF. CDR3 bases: TGTGCCAGTAGTATAATACGGCAGGGGGCGAGCGAGCAGTACTTC.